These T cell receptor beta chains were read from a single sample in a study of blood T cell repertoires in COVID-19. The data were produced by immunoSEQ multiplex PCR, yet TCRdb's version contains in-frame clones alone and is incomplete. The sample yields 350,000 to 450,000 clones, roughly 90% seen once. The sample was PBMCs or T cells enriched from blood (not recorded which). Every receptor here comes from a woman aged 25 to 39 who had recovered from COVID-19. Both conserved end residues are part of each CDR3. Fields, in order: J gene, D gene, clone size, V gene, CDR3 protein, CDR3 DNA. A D gene is named only where the DNA matches it firmly. Size is omitted from some rows. Given values are once, few, many or a class for expanded clones.

J: TRBJ1-6
D: TRBD1
size: .
V: TRBV30
CDR3: CAWRGLRQGFGSPLHF
DNA: TGTGCCTGGAGAGGCCTGAGACAGGGGTTCGGTTCACCCCTCCACTTT

J: TRBJ2-6
D: .
size: .
V: TRBV11-2
CDR3: CASSLARATLRSGANVLTF
DNA: TGTGCCAGCAGCTTAGCGAGGGCAACCCTACGCTCTGGGGCCAACGTCCTGACTTTC

J: TRBJ1-1
D: TRBD1
size: .
V: TRBV5-1
CDR3: CASSRGQAQDTEAFF
DNA: TGCGCCAGCAGCCGGGGACAGGCCCAAGACACTGAAGCTTTCTTT

J: TRBJ1-2
D: .
size: few
V: TRBV3-1/TRBV3-2
CDR3: CASSQGFAGDYGYTF
DNA: TGTGCCAGCAGCCAAGGGTTTGCGGGGGACTATGGCTACACCTTC

J: TRBJ2-7
D: TRBD1
size: .
V: TRBV6-4
CDR3: CASCSGQGTHEQYF
DNA: TGTGCCAGCTGCTCGGGACAGGGGACCCACGAGCAGTACTTC

J: TRBJ2-7
D: TRBD1
size: .
V: TRBV28
CDR3: CASSSDRRLGEQYF
DNA: TGTGCCAGCAGTTCGGACAGGCGCCTGGGCGAGCAGTACTTC

J: TRBJ1-2
D: .
size: .
V: TRBV5-6
CDR3: CASSQLDRTYGYTF
DNA: TGTGCCAGCAGCCAGCTAGACAGGACCTATGGCTACACCTTC

J: TRBJ2-5
D: TRBD1
size: .
V: TRBV12-5
CDR3: CASGRGQGAETQYF
DNA: TGTGCTAGTGGTAGGGGACAGGGGGCAGAGACCCAGTACTTC

J: TRBJ1-1
D: .
size: few
V: TRBV10-2
CDR3: CASSDTQGIAEAFF
DNA: TGCGCCAGCAGTGACACACAGGGAATCGCTGAAGCTTTCTTT

J: TRBJ1-5
D: TRBD1
size: .
V: TRBV12-5
CDR3: CASGSPQGAREQPQHF
DNA: TGTGCTAGTGGTTCCCCACAGGGGGCGAGAGAACAGCCCCAGCATTTT

J: TRBJ1-1
D: .
size: .
V: TRBV19
CDR3: CASSMPPGLAEAFF
DNA: TGTGCCAGTAGTATGCCCCCAGGTCTCGCTGAAGCTTTCTTT

J: TRBJ1-4
D: TRBD1
size: .
V: TRBV19
CDR3: CASSTGTGNEKLFF
DNA: TGTGCCAGTAGTACCGGGACAGGTAATGAAAAACTGTTTTTT

J: TRBJ1-2
D: .
size: .
V: TRBV6-5
CDR3: CASSYSNTDYGYTF
DNA: TGTGCCAGCAGTTACTCGAATACGGACTATGGCTACACCTTC

J: TRBJ2-7
D: TRBD2
size: .
V: TRBV5-1
CDR3: CASSSGLAGDHEQYF
DNA: TGCGCCAGCAGCTCAGGACTAGCGGGAGATCACGAGCAGTACTTC

J: TRBJ2-2
D: .
size: .
V: TRBV4-2
CDR3: CASSQVGRPGELFF
DNA: TGTGCCAGCAGCCAAGTTGGGCGTCCCGGGGAGCTGTTTTTT

J: TRBJ1-5
D: .
size: .
V: TRBV7-8
CDR3: CASSLDRVRNQPHHF
DNA: TGTGCCAGCAGCTTAGACAGGGTACGCAATCAGCCCCATCATTTT

J: TRBJ2-6
D: .
size: .
V: TRBV6-5
CDR3: CAIGGAYSGANVLTF
DNA: TGTGCCATCGGAGGGGCCTACTCTGGGGCCAACGTCCTGACTTTC

J: TRBJ1-4
D: .
size: .
V: TRBV30
CDR3: CAWSVGASNEKLFF
DNA: TGTGCCTGGAGTGTAGGAGCGAGTAATGAAAAACTGTTTTTT

J: TRBJ2-5
D: .
size: .
V: TRBV7-9
CDR3: CASSFGLQETQYF
DNA: TGTGCCAGCAGCTTCGGGTTGCAAGAGACCCAGTACTTC

J: TRBJ1-3
D: TRBD1
size: .
V: TRBV14
CDR3: CASSQAGQAYSGNTIYF
DNA: TGTGCCAGCAGCCAAGCGGGACAGGCCTACTCTGGAAACACCATATATTTT

J: TRBJ1-1
D: .
size: .
V: TRBV5-4
CDR3: CASSLARRNTEAFF
DNA: TGTGCCAGCAGCTTGGCGCGGAGGAACACTGAAGCTTTCTTT

J: TRBJ1-5
D: .
size: .
V: TRBV27
CDR3: CASARGYYSNQPQHF
DNA: TGTGCCAGCGCCAGGGGATACTATAGCAATCAGCCCCAGCATTTT

J: TRBJ2-7
D: TRBD1
size: .
V: TRBV5-1
CDR3: CASSLESRGRVCEQYF
DNA: TGCGCCAGCAGCTTGGAGTCCAGGGGGCGAGTCTGCGAGCAGTACTTC

J: TRBJ2-1
D: TRBD1
size: .
V: TRBV7-3
CDR3: CASSRGQGMFF
DNA: TGTGCCAGCAGCCGAGGACAGGGGATGTTCTTC

J: TRBJ2-1
D: .
size: .
V: TRBV5-1
CDR3: CASSPHISNEQFF
DNA: TGCGCCAGCAGCCCCCATATTAGCAATGAGCAGTTCTTC

J: TRBJ2-3
D: TRBD2
size: .
V: TRBV9
CDR3: CASTVAGNTDTQYF
DNA: TGTGCCAGTACGGTAGCGGGAAACACAGATACGCAGTATTTT

J: TRBJ2-1
D: TRBD2
size: .
V: TRBV4-1
CDR3: CASSQDTSSGISHNEQFF
DNA: TGCGCCAGCAGCCAAGATACGTCTAGCGGGATATCACACAATGAGCAGTTCTTC

J: TRBJ1-6
D: TRBD1
size: .
V: TRBV28
CDR3: CASSSGGYSPLHF
DNA: TGTGCCAGCAGTTCAGGGGGCTATTCACCCCTCCACTTT

J: TRBJ2-7
D: TRBD1
size: .
V: TRBV7-9
CDR3: CASSLVTGTGAYEQYF
DNA: TGTGCCAGCAGCTTAGTCACCGGGACAGGGGCCTACGAGCAGTACTTC